This T cell receptor (beta chain) came from a study of cytomegalovirus exposure and HLA in healthy donors (dated by TCRdb to between 2016 and 2019). About the investigation overall: An earlier analysis of some 500 of the donors reported 250 to 350 Gb of sequence data and around 110 million unique TCR beta sequences from 150 million to 200 million T cells. An early release that covered more than 550 HLA-typed donors contained about 300 gigabases of sequencing data and some 87 million unique TCR sequences. The genetic ancestry cluster associated with self-reported Caucasian donors included 81% of the roughly 390 genotyped donors. The study was designed to test whether signatures of past pathogen exposure could be identified by cataloging public T cell receptors. The study used immunosequencing to profile the T cell repertoires of around 600 subjects and linked those repertoires to cytomegalovirus serostatus. Besides the first cohort of under 700 subjects, a separate validation cohort made up of some 110 different subjects was used. The study combined high-throughput TCR immunosequencing, statistical association of individual TCRs with disease status, and machine learning to predict cytomegalovirus infection status. In a later analysis, previously published TCR beta repertoires from several hundred donors were re-analyzed and high-resolution HLA genotyping was added so that TCR occurrence patterns could be studied. In the later analysis, no new phenotypic data were used to find candidate immune exposures; instead, reliance was placed on TCR beta sequences and their occurrence across donors. An earlier analysis of around 540 of the donors applied high-throughput TCR beta sequencing to assess whether each TCR beta V gene segment acted as functional or pseudogenic. Alongside the repertoire data, information on donor age, sex, ethnicity and CMV serostatus was compiled. A later genetic analysis took genome-wide SNP genotypes for about 65% of the 666 donors and used that subset as a discovery cohort. All discovery cohort repertoires had been generated on a single sequencing platform. HLA typing covered class I and class II loci at four-digit resolution. Typing coverage differed by locus: A, B, C, DRB1 and DQB1 were typed in about 620-630 donors, DQA1 in roughly 500, DPA1 in roughly 590, and DPB1 in around 490. Because of strong linkage in the cohort, a handful of DR-DQ haplotypes were treated as single units for association and clustering. Among about 400 genotyped donors of the cohort, an average of approximately 240,000 unique TCR beta nucleotide sequences was sequenced per donor, of which 15% to 20% were non-productive. What the authors observed across the whole study: Across donors, most TCR sequences were observed very rarely, whereas some public TCRs were present in many individuals. The 87-base-pair reads could not distinguish some IMGT-functional V segments, including TRBV6-2 and TRBV6-3, so those segments were excluded. A later analysis found that TCR association rates varied across HLA loci, with DRB1 alleles showing the most associated TCRs and HLA-C alleles the fewest. In both the original and validation cohorts, the classifier was reported to diagnose cytomegalovirus status with high specificity and sensitivity. Correlated functional status among segregating V segments might reflect linkage disequilibrium, but an unknown experimental factor could not be ruled out. The sequencing pipeline was judged likely to have produced a cluster of highly shared sequence variants as a technical artifact. A total of about 150 TCR beta chains were listed by the study as associated with cytomegalovirus. A later analysis found that HLA-associated TCR beta chains were more clonally expanded and had lower generation probabilities than equally common non-associated chains. CMV serostatus was the only immune exposure information available for the cohort. Presence/absence analyses assumed roughly uniform sequencing depth across donors, an assumption that may not hold. According to a later analysis, most CMV-associated TCR beta chains appeared to be HLA-restricted, and the HLA associations seemed to be driven largely by CMV exposure. According to the authors, the approach could potentially be generalized to other disease states and immunological phenotypes. In vitro tests confirmed that three of the cytomegalovirus-associated TCR beta chains recognize cytomegalovirus antigens. Only TCR beta chains were sequenced in this cohort, and the absence of alpha or paired-chain data limited detectable features. Assigning TCR associations to individual alleles was difficult when HLA alleles, especially DR and DQ, strongly co-occurred. V-gene and J-gene trimming of TCR beta chains was associated with a missense DCLRE1C variant in a later genetic analysis, and the association was replicated in an independent cohort. In an earlier analysis of some 500 of the donors, most TCR beta V segments were observed in productive rearrangements about 90% or about 30% of the time, broadly matching IMGT annotations. A later analysis reported that several top co-occurrence clusters appeared linked to parvovirus B19, influenza, CMV and Epstein-Barr virus. A later genetic analysis reported fewer N-insertions in productive TCRs among donors in an Asian-associated ancestry cluster than the roughly 690-donor mean. About 15 rarely observed V segments, including chromosome 9 orphons, were excluded from the earlier analysis of 550 to 700 of the donors because counts were too low. In a later analysis, 16,951 TCR beta sequences were associated with specific HLA alleles at a false discovery rate of 0.05. A further reported finding was that TCR beta sequences accurately predicted the HLA-A and HLA-B alleles for most subjects in the first cohort. Because some donors lacked HLA typing at each locus, the association tests relied only on the typed subset.

The cohort comprised around 700 healthy bone marrow donors. At the time of sampling, every cohort member was nominally healthy, though immune exposures that went unrecorded were likely present. The donor was CMV seronegative and belonged to the group of 350 to 400 seronegative cohort members. Every donor gave a peripheral blood sample, and the peripheral blood mononuclear cells from that sample were used for TCR beta sequencing. Genomic DNA was extracted from the blood cell samples with the Qiagen DNeasy Blood Extraction Kit. The CDR3 runs 16 amino acids, cysteine and phenylalanine included. Just CDR3 DNA is preserved here, 48 bases in frame from base 1. V and J are truncated by 1 base and 5 bases respectively, leaving an intervening sequence of 18 bases. The germline V gene gives CDR1 as SGHVS and CDR2 as FNYEAQ. Libraries were constructed by the immunoSEQ multiplex PCR assay. The multiplex PCR relied on a mix of 60 forward primers for TCR Vbeta segments and 13 reverse primers for TCR Jbeta segments. The CDR3 region of rearranged TCR beta genes was amplified from genomic DNA with a multiplex PCR assay. On the Illumina HiSeq System, the amplified TCR beta libraries were sequenced as 87-base-pair reads. The authors processed their data as follows. In a later analysis, tens of millions of unique TCR beta chains were counted across the 650 to 750 repertoires, and around 11 million of these chains were shared by at least two donors. Raw reads were error-corrected and collapsed into unique sequences by a nearest-neighbor algorithm in which closely related sequences were merged to remove PCR and sequencing errors. Alignment of CDR3 sequences to IMGT reference sequences was used to assign V, D and J gene segments. Each retained sequence needed at least a six-nucleotide match to both a V gene segment and a J gene segment. A rearrangement counted as productive if the CDR3 had no stop codons and remained in frame with V and J, and every other rearrangement counted as non-productive. CDR3 was defined by IMGT convention, running from the second conserved V-encoded cysteine to the conserved J-encoded phenylalanine. The earlier analysis of 500 to 750 of the donors excluded any sequence lacking an unambiguous match to a single V gene segment. An earlier analysis of several hundred of the donors called V segments functional above 56.7% productive rearrangements and segregating when the between-donor standard deviation exceeded 5%. To diagnose cytomegalovirus status from the catalog of TCR beta chain sequences, a statistical classification framework was built. A later analysis assigned V and J genes by comparing TCR nucleotide sequences with IMGT/GENE-DB human TR gene sequences. In a later analysis, CDR3 sequences and most-parsimonious VDJ recombination scenarios were assigned using the TCRdist pipeline. In a later analysis, each TCR beta chain was defined by its CDR3 amino acid sequence together with its V-gene family, and reads without a unique V-gene family were excluded. As a way to deal with suspected cross-contamination and a sequencing artifact, a later analysis dropped 450 to 600 nucleotide sequences that were highly shared and had low generation probability. In a later analysis, a clonal expansion index for each public chain was calculated from normalized within-repertoire ranks of inferred template counts. In a later analysis, generation probabilities were computed using a VDJ recombination model fitted to out-of-frame rearrangements, and the results were checked against IGoR. Hypergeometric tests were used in a later analysis to score TCR-TCR, TCR-HLA and TCR-CMV co-occurrence, with a repertoire-size bias correction applied to the TCR pairs. In a later analysis, false discovery rates were estimated by permuting HLA or CMV assignments 20 times. A later analysis grouped co-occurring TCRs with DBSCAN, adding TCRdist sequence similarity when clustering within HLA-allele-positive subsets. For co-occurrence clustering, repertoires with fewer than 30,000 or more than 120,000 public chains were excluded, along with roughly five repertoires with anomalous nucleotide sharing. What TCRdb holds here is the immuneACCESS table cut down to in-frame rearrangements. Part of the clones is not present; checked against another copy, under half of the missing clones reflect an unresolved V gene, and the others are unexplained. For V, J and clone size, that table is used; D and trimming come from the DNA. The sample table lists under 200,000 clones, roughly 83% of them with a count of one. The ten largest clonotypes hold around 0.93% of the sample.

With regard to this clone: It has no known antigen specificity. The sample holds no much larger clone one base away, and base qualities are not on file.

Sequences were obtained from PBMCs. The receptor was isolated from a man aged 25 to 40 in good health and CMV-seronegative. The chain joins TRBV7-6 to TRBJ2-7; TRBD2 is possibly the D segment (7 matching bases). In nucleotides, the sequence is TGTGCCAGCAGCTTAGAGGTCATGGGGGGGGCTCACGAGCAGTACTTC. Its translation reads: CASSLEVMGGAHEQYF.